This entry lists 21 T cell receptor beta chains sequenced from one sample in a study of tumor and adjacent non-tumor tissue in lung cancer. Three rounds of nested PCR, following a modified ARM-PCR protocol, produced the TCRbeta library. TCRdb re-called the multiplex PCR reads through MiXCR, storing one row per CDR3 protein. The sample contains approximately 130,000 distinct CDR3 sequences, about 66% of which appear only once. No cell sorting was done before RNA was extracted from the tissue. Sequenced input: lung tumor tissue. All receptors derive from a man younger than 45 with non-small cell lung cancer.

With regard to this clonotype: The junction departs from the called germline gene at one end, perhaps through a read error. The V call is TRBV20-1, the J call TRBJ1-4, with D perhaps matching TRBD1 (5 bases). Germline loops: CDR1 DFQATT, CDR2 SNEGSKA (reference sequence). The CDR3 extends over 13 amino acids. The CDR3 region is CNALDSHNEKLFF. CDR3 coding DNA: TGCAATGCTCTCGACAGCCATAATGAAAAACTGTTTTTT.

As regards this clonotype: One end of the junction varies from germline; a read error may be responsible. This chain links TRBV29-1 with TRBJ1-1, with D tentatively TRBD1 (6 bases). From germline, CDR1 is SQVTM and CDR2 ANQGSEA. This CDR3 has 14 residues. The DNA of the CDR3 is TGCACCGTTGAAGATATAAAGGGGGGCACTGAAGCTTTCTTT. Amino acids: CTVEDIKGGTEAFF.

The chain joins TRBV7-9 to TRBJ2-2; 8 nucleotides match TRBD2. After removal of 8 bases from V and 5 bases from J, the junction contained 13 bases not matched to a gene. Germline V gene data show CDR1 as SEHNR and CDR2 as FQNEAQ (reference sequence). The CDR3 consists of 16 residues. The CDR3 bases are TGTGCCAGCGACCGTCAGCGGGGGATTTTTACCGGGGAGCTGTTTTTT. Translated: CASDRQRGIFTGELFF. Filled out from reference TRBV7-9 and TRBJ2-2, the complete variable domain reads DTGVSQNPRHKITKRGQNVTFRCDPISEHNRLYWYRQTLGQGPEFLTYFQNEAQLEKSRLLSDRFSAERPKGSFSTLEIQRTEQGDSAMYLCASDRQRGIFTGELFFGEGSRLTVL.

Comments on this clonotype: The junction departs from germline at one end; a sequencing error may be responsible. The V and J genes are TRBV20-1 and TRBJ1-2, with TRBD1 matching 7 bases. Germline values: CDR1 DFQATT, CDR2 SNEGSKA (reference sequence). The CDR3 totals 14 residues. The CDR3 protein is CGAHRRGLQGGYTF. The CDR3 nucleotides are TGCGGTGCCCACCGGCGTGGCCTACAGGGGGGCTACACCTTC.

With respect to this clonotype: The junction departs from germline at one end; a sequencing error may be responsible. The rearrangement joins TRBV12-3 or TRBV12-4 to TRBJ2-2, with D possibly being TRBD2 (6 bases). CDR3 size: 15 residues. DNA for the CDR3: TGTGCCAGAAGCCCGGACTACGTGAACACCGGGGAACTGTTTTTT. Residues: CARSPDYVNTGELFF.

For this clonotype: Since no conserved phenylalanine or tryptophan closes the CDR3, a read error is the likely cause. It is unclear where the CDR3 begins or ends on the DNA, so no DNA is shown, and the CDR3 is as TCRdb lists it. The rearrangement uses TRBV11-3 and TRBJ2-1. CDR1 SGHNT and CDR2 YENEEA come from the germline V gene. The CDR3 contains 13 residues when both ends are counted. This chain's CDR3 is CASSRRRNNEQIL.

Note on this clonotype: The junction shows a germline mismatch at one end, possibly a read error. The chain employs TRBV4-2 and TRBJ2-7, with D unclear. Looked up from germline, CDR1 is LGHNA and CDR2 is YNFKEQ. The CDR3 covers 13 residues. The CDR3 here is CASSPQSSYEQYF. Written as DNA, the CDR3 is TGTGCCAGTAGCCCACAGAGTTCCTACGAGCAGTACTTC.

This clonotype was detected ten times or more. V is TRBV20-1 and J is TRBJ1-1; no reliable D call. The CDR3 spans 14 residues. Germline V gene data show CDR1 as DFQATT and CDR2 as SNEGSKA (reference sequence). V dropped 2 bases and J dropped 0 bases, with 10 bases sitting between them. The CDR3: CSARKDGMNTEAFF. CDR3 sequence (DNA): TGCAGTGCTAGAAAGGACGGAATGAACACTGAAGCTTTCTTT.

The chain couples TRBV12-3 or TRBV12-4 to TRBJ2-2; TRBD1 matches at 8 bases. This CDR3 spans 15 amino acids. Trimming cost V 5 bases and J 9 bases; bases outside gene matches: 11. The CDR3 coding sequence is TGTGCCAGCAGTAGGACAGGGAGGATAACCAGGGAGCTGTTTTTT. It is translated as CASSRTGRITRELFF.

This clonotype was seen more than once but under ten times. The V and J genes are TRBV28 and TRBJ2-7; D tentatively reads TRBD1 or TRBD2 (6 bases each). The germline V gene encodes CDR1 MDHEN and CDR2 SYDVKM. The CDR3 runs 15 residues. V dropped 6 bases and J dropped 4 bases, with 19 bases sitting between them. CDR3 residues: CASSQGGPVRYEQYF. In DNA, the CDR3 is TGTGCCAGCAGCCAAGGGGGGCCCGTACGATACGAGCAGTACTTC.

Regarding this clonotype: Compared with germline, one end of the junction differs, possibly owing to a read error. CDR3 region: CSARGTMGGAEALF. In DNA, the CDR3 is TGCAGTGCTAGGGGAACCATGGGAGGGGCTGAAGCACTCTTT. V is TRBV20-1 and J is TRBJ1-1; D is possibly TRBD1 (5 bases). The CDR3 extends over 14 amino acids. Germline V gene sequence: CDR1 DFQATT, CDR2 SNEGSKA (reference sequence).

This clonotype was detected only once. V usage is TRBV12-3 or TRBV12-4 and J usage is TRBJ1-5; no clear D. V lost 5 bases and J 3 bases, leaving 14 bases between the germline ends. The CDR3 totals 15 residues. CDR3 amino acids: CASSLFGVDNQPQHF. CDR3 bases: TGTGCCAGCAGTCTTTTTGGGGTTGACAATCAGCCCCAGCATTTT.

As for this clonotype: One end of the junction varies from germline; a read error may be responsible. This sequence joins TRBV11-2 and TRBJ2-6; 15 nucleotides line up with TRBD2. In germline, CDR1 is SGHAT, CDR2 FQNNGV. The CDR3 has 20 amino acids. CDR3 in DNA: TGTGCCATCAGCATGGGACTAGCGGGAGGAGGGGGCTCTGGGGCCAACGTCCTGATTTTC. It specifies CAISMGLAGGGGSGANVLIF.

The V call is TRBV10-2, the J call TRBJ2-7, with 8 bases aligning to TRBD2. V was pared by 6 bases and J by 7 bases, with 17 bases of the junction left unmatched. Germline V gene sequence: CDR1 WSHSY, CDR2 SAAADI. The CDR3 sequence is 16 residues long. For the CDR3, the DNA is TGCGCCAGCAGGGGAGGAACTAGCGGATGCTCGGGAGAGCAGTACTTC. This encodes CASRGGTSGCSGEQYF.

The table lists this clonotype with many counts. The gene calls are TRBV12-3 or TRBV12-4 and TRBJ2-1, with 8 bases identical to TRBD1. The CDR3 has 15 amino acids. V gave up 6 bases and J gave up 0 bases; unmatched junction bases: 4. The CDR3 nucleotides are TGTGCCAGCAGCCGGACAGGGAGCTCCTACAATGAGCAGTTCTTC. It specifies CASSRTGSSYNEQFF.

The V and J genes are TRBV20-1 and TRBJ2-2; possible D gene TRBD2, 5 bases. The CDR3 is 17 residues long. Trimming stripped 2 bases from V and 1 base from J, with 17 bases between. Germline lookup yields CDR1 DFQATT and CDR2 SNEGSKA (reference sequence). CDR3 loop: CSARMLEPGRNTGELFF. CDR3 nucleotides: TGCAGTGCTAGAATGCTGGAGCCGGGGAGGAACACCGGGGAGCTGTTTTTT.

Of note for this clonotype: A much larger clone lies a single base off, so this may be a read error. J is TRBJ2-5 and V is TRBV4-1, with 7 bases fitting TRBD2. The trim removed 0 bases at V and 4 bases at J, leaving 5 bases unmatched. CDR1 and CDR2 (germline): MGHRA, YSYEKL. This CDR3 is built from 15 residues. CDR3 residues: CASSQERGVLETQYF. CDR3 nucleotide sequence: TGCGCCAGCAGCCAAGAACGGGGGGTCCTAGAGACCCAGTACTTC.

Of note for this clonotype: One end of the junction does not line up with germline, which may come from a read error. This rearrangement joins TRBV7-8 to TRBJ2-5, with 7 bases matching TRBD1. CDR1 is SGHVS and CDR2 is FQNEAQ in the germline V gene. The length of the CDR3 is 14 residues. The CDR3 here is CATSSRTGQETQYF. The CDR3 DNA is TGTGCCACCAGCTCCCGGACAGGCCAAGAGACCCAGTACTTC.

To note about this clonotype: A much larger clone is a single base away; this may be a read error. The V call is TRBV29-1, the J call TRBJ1-2; D gene ambiguous. CDR1 and CDR2 (germline): SQVTM, ANQGSEA. Deletions cut 2 bases from V and 3 bases from J, with 10 bases between. The CDR3 spans 13 residues. The CDR3 sequence: CSVETGEDYGYTF. The CDR3 bases are TGCAGCGTTGAAACCGGAGAAGACTATGGCTACACCTTC.

This clonotype has a handful of counts. The chain has TRBV7-9 and TRBJ2-2; no firm D call. V lost 7 bases and J 1 base, leaving 10 bases between the germline ends. This CDR3 spans 14 amino acids. Germline V CDR1 and CDR2: SEHNR, FQNEAQ (reference sequence). This chain's CDR3 is CASTSWGNTGELFF. CDR3 nucleotides: TGTGCCAGCACCTCATGGGGGAACACCGGGGAGCTGTTTTTT.

A word on this clonotype: With a much larger clone just one base away, this may be a read error. This chain joins TRBV6-9 and TRBJ2-7; possible D gene TRBD1, 5 bases. Germline CDR1 MNHGY, CDR2 SVAAGI. This CDR3 spans 17 amino acids. Trimming cost V 0 bases and J 3 bases, with 18 bases left between them. The CDR3 DNA reads as TGTGCCAGCAGTTATTCGTCAGGGAAGTTTATGGACTACGAGCAGTACTTC. This sequence encodes CASSYSSGKFMDYEQYF.